The T cell receptor beta chain under discussion was sequenced for a study of OX40 agonist ivuxolimab in advanced cancers. Findings of the study overall: Not determined was the antigen specificity of the expanded peripheral T cells. Among T cells, CD8+ cells averaged more expanded clones than CD4+ cells.

Sequencing used immunoSEQ multiplex PCR; TCRdb keeps in-frame clones, though not all of them. The data show about 40,000 clones, around 88% seen once. Details on this clone: Its cognate antigen is unknown.

Germline-derived CDR1 and CDR2 are SGHKS and YYEKEE (reference sequence). V dropped 6 bases and J dropped 6; count of bases not matched to a gene: 4. The CDR3 contains 12 residues. This clonotype was sampled from an adult with an advanced solid tumor such as melanoma, head and neck, liver or kidney cancer. The genes are TRBV5-5 and TRBJ2-3, with 7 bases lining up with TRBD2. The specimen comprised CD4+ or CD8+ T cells sorted from blood, sampled in a trial of the OX40 agonist ivuxolimab. The CDR3 region has the DNA TGTGCCAGCACCCTCGGGGGGGATACGCAGTATTTT. It encodes CASTLGGDTQYF.